This T cell receptor (beta chain) was captured in a study of tumor-infiltrating lymphocytes in localized non-small cell lung cancer. Across the study: Patients included smokers and never-smokers with various histologies, some sampled after neoadjuvant chemotherapy. From each patient, both tumor and uninvolved lung, non-adjacent to tumor, were sampled. Whole-study results and caveats: Immunotypes IM1 and IM2 had similar TCR-derived T-cell fractions.

With regard to this clone: What it binds is unknown.

V dropped 5 bases and J dropped 3 bases, with 6 bases sitting between them. Germline CDR1 is SGHAT and CDR2 is FQNNGV. This CDR3 is 12 amino acids long. The data were produced by immunoSEQ multiplex PCR, yet TCRdb's version contains in-frame clones alone and is incomplete. The sample has a few thousand clones; 79% are singletons. This clonotype was sampled from a human donor with non-small cell lung cancer. The J gene is TRBJ2-3, the V gene TRBV11-2, with no clear D. Sequencing was performed on uninvolved lung tissue not adjacent to the tumor. The CDR3 region is CASSQITDTQYF. As DNA, the CDR3 is TGTGCCAGCAGCCAAATTACAGATACGCAGTATTTT.